The clone carrying this T cell receptor (beta chain) has a count of ten or more. Its antigen is not known. This record comes from a study of T cells in Graves' hyperthyroidism and ophthalmopathy. From RNA transcripts, TCR beta CDR3 regions were amplified. A set of HTBI primers served as the primers for a first-round RT-PCR of the TCR CDR3. TCRdb passed the multiplex PCR reads through MiXCR, listing each CDR3 protein once. The data contain approximately 630,000 distinct CDR3 sequences, under 20% of them singletons. Graves' hyperthyroidism was deemed stable absent ophthalmopathy progression within 18 months. Fresh peripheral blood, roughly 10 ml, was the source of the PBMCs. Looked up from germline, CDR1 is MNHEY and CDR2 is SVGEGT. Unmatched junction bases numbered 19, after V lost 3 bases and J lost 3 bases. This CDR3 has 20 amino acids. Overall study results and limits: Stable hyperthyroidism and ophthalmopathy were separated using 13 V-J signatures.

The clonotype was recovered from a woman aged 30 to 39 with Graves' hyperthyroidism. This rearrangement joins TRBV6-2 or TRBV6-3 to TRBJ2-7; 11 bases map to TRBD2. Sequenced input: blood. The CDR3: CASSYRTGTSGTPFSYEQYF. The CDR3 nucleotides read TGTGCCAGCAGTTATCGGACCGGGACTAGCGGCACTCCCTTCAGCTACGAGCAGTACTTC.